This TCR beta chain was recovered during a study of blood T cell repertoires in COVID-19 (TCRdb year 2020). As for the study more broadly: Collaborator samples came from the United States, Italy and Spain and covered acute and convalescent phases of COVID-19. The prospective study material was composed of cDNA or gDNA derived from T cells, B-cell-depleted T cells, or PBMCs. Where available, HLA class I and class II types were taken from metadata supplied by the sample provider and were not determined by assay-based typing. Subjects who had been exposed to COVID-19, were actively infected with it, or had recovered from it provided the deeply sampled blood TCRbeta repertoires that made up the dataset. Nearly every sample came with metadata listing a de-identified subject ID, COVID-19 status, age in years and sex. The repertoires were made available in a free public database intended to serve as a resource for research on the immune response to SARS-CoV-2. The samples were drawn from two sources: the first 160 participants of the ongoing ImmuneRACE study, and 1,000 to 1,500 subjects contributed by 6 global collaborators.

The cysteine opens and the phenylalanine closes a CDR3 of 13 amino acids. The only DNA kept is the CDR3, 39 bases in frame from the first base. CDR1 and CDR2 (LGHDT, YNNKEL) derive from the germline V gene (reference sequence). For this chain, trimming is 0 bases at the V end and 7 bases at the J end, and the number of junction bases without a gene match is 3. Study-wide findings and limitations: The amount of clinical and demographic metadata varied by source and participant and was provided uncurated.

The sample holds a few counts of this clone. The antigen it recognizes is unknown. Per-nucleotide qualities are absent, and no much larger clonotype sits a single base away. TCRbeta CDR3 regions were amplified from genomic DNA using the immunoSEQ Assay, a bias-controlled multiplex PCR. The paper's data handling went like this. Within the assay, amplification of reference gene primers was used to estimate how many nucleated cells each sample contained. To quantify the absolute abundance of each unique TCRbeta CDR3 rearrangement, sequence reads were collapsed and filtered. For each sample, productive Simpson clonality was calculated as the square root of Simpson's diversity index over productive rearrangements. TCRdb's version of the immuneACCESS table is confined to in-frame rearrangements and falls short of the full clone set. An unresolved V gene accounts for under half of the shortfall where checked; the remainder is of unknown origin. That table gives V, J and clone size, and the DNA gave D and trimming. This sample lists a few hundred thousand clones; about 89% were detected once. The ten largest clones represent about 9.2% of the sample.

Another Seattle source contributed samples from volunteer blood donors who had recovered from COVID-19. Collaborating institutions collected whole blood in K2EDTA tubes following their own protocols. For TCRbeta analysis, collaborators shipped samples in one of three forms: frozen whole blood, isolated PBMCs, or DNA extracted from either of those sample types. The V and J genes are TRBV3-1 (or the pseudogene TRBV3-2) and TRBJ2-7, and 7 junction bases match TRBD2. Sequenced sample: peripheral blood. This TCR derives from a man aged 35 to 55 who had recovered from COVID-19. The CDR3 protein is CASSQDPRGEQYF. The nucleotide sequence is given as TGTGCCAGCAGCCAAGATCCGCGGGGGGAGCAGTACTTC.